This section outlines one TCR beta chain sequence together with its context. Method: immunoSEQ multiplex PCR; TCRdb's copy keeps in-frame clones and lacks some. The sample contains some 110,000 clones, more than 80% of which appear only once. Looked up from germline, CDR1 is SNHLY and CDR2 is FYNNEI. The V gene lost 5 bases and the J gene lost 7 bases, with 15 bases spanning the gap. The CDR3 runs to 14 residues. These data originate in a study of blood T cell repertoires in COVID-19. Background on the study: Sites in the United States, Italy and Spain provided acute and convalescent COVID-19 samples.

The chain links TRBV2 to TRBJ1-5; D is unresolved. Specimen: peripheral blood. The receptor comes from an older woman with acute or convalescent COVID-19. CDR3 bases: TGTGCCAGCAGTCCGGACTACCTGGGCCAGCCCCAGCATTTT. Protein sequence: CASSPDYLGQPQHF.